This TCR beta chain was retrieved from a study of blood T cell repertoires in COVID-19. Study information: The origin of the acute and convalescent COVID-19 samples was the United States, Italy and Spain. The cDNA or gDNA used as material had been derived from T cells, B-cell-depleted T cells, or PBMCs.

In the study's own analysis: Amplified reference gene primers provided the basis for estimating nucleated cell counts. Sequencing was performed with immunoSEQ multiplex PCR; in TCRdb, only in-frame clones are kept and a portion is missing. The DNA was the basis for D and trimming; V, J and clone size are from that table. The repertoire consists of roughly 71,000 clones, with 88% occurring once and the leading ten covering approximately 28%. Sequenced material: peripheral blood. The sequence came from a man aged 50-59 years with acute or convalescent COVID-19.

The CDR3 bases are TGCGCCAGCAGCCAAGGTCTGCGGCATGTTAATGAAAAACTGTTTTTT. Translating it yields CASSQGLRHVNEKLFF. The chain links TRBV4-1 to TRBJ1-4, with D unresolved. With 1 base removed from V and 4 bases from J, the gap between germline ends came to 13 bases. From germline, CDR1 is MGHRA and CDR2 YSYEKL. This CDR3 spans 16 amino acids.